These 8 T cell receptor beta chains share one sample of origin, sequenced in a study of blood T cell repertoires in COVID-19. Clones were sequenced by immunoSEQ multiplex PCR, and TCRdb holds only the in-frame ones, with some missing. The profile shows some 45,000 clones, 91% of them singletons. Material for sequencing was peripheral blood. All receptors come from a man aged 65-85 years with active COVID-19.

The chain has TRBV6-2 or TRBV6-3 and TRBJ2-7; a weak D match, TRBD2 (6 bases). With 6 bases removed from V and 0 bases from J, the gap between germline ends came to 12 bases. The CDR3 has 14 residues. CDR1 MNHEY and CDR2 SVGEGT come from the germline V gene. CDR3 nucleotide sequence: TGTGCCAGCAGCATAGGGGACTCCTCCTACGAGCAGTACTTC. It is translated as CASSIGDSSYEQYF.

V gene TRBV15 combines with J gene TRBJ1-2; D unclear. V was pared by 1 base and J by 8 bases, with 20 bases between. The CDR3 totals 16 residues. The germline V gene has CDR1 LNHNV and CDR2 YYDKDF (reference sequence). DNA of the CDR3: TGTGCCACCAGCAGAGGCCAACTCGGCGGGGAGGACGGCTACACCTTC. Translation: CATSRGQLGGEDGYTF.

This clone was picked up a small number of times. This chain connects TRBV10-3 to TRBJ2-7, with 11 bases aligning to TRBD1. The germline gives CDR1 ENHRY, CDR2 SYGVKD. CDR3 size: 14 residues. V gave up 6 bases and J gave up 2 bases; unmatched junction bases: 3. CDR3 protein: CAISGGQGAYEQYF. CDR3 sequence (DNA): TGTGCCATCAGCGGGGGACAGGGGGCCTACGAGCAGTACTTC.

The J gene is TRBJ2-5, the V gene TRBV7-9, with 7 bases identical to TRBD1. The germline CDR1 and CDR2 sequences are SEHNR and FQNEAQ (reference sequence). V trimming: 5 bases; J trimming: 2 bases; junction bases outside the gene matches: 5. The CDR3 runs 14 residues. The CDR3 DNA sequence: TGTGCCAGCAGCCCTCGACAGGGACAAGAGACCCAGTACTTC. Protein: CASSPRQGQETQYF.

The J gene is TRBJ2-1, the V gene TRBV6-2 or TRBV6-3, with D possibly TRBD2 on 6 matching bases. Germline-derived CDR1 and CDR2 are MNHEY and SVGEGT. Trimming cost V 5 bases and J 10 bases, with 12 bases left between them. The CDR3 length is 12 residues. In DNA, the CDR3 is TGTGCCAGCAGTAGCATCCGGGGGGAGCAGTTCTTC. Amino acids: CASSSIRGEQFF.

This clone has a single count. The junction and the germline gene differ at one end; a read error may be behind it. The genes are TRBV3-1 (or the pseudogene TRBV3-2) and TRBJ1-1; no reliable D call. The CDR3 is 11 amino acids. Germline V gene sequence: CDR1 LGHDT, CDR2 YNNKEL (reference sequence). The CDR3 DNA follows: TGTGCCAGCAGCCAAGTTGATCGGGTAGTCTTT. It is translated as CASSQVDRVVF.

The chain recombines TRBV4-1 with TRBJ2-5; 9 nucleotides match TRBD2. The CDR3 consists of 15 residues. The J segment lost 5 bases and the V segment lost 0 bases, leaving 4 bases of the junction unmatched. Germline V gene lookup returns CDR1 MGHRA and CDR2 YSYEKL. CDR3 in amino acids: CASSQDGSGGETQYF. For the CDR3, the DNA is TGCGCCAGCAGCCAAGACGGTAGCGGGGGTGAGACCCAGTACTTC.

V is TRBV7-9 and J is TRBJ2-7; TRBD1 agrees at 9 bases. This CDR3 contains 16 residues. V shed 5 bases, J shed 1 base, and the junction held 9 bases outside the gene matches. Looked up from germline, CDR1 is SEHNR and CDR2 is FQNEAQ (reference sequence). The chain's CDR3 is CASSPGVGQGSYEQYF. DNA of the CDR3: TGTGCCAGCAGCCCCGGTGTGGGACAGGGATCCTACGAGCAGTACTTC. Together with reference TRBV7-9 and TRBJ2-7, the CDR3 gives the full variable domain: DTGVSQNPRHKITKRGQNVTFRCDPISEHNRLYWYRQTLGQGPEFLTYFQNEAQLEKSRLLSDRFSAERPKGSFSTLEIQRTEQGDSAMYLCASSPGVGQGSYEQYFGPGTRLTVT.